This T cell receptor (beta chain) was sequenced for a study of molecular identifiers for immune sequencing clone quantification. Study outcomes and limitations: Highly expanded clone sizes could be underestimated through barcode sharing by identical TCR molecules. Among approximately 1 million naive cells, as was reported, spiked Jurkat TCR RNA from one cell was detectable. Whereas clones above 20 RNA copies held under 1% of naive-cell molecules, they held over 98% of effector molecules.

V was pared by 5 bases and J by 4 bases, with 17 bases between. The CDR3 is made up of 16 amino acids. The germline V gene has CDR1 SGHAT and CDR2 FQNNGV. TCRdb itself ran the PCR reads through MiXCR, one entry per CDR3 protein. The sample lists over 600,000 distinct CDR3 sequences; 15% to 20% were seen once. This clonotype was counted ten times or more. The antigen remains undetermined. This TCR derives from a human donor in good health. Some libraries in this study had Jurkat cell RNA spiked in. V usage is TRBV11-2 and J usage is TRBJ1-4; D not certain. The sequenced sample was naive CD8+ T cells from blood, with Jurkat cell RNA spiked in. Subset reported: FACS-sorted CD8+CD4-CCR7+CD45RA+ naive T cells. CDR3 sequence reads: CASSPGAPKGNEKLFF. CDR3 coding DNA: TGTGCCAGCAGCCCCGGTGCCCCCAAGGGTAATGAAAAACTGTTTTTT.